This T cell receptor beta chain derives from a study of blood T cells in healthy people across ages. Study-wide results and limits: The unknown donor CMV status may have confounded expanded clonotype changes.

Primed by a sample-barcoded 5' primer and a J-beta primer mix, a second PCR proceeded for roughly 6 to 12 cycles. Unique molecular identifiers of 12 random nucleotides labeled each cDNA. Paired-end reads containing CDR3 totaled no fewer than 3 million for each sample. Via MiXCR, TCRdb re-called the 5' RACE reads, giving one row per CDR3 protein. Of around 1.1 million distinct CDR3 sequences in the sample, 35% to 45% were seen once. This clonotype was picked up a small number of times. The target antigen is unknown. The V end lost 5 bases, the J end lost 5 bases, and 16 bases lay between the germline ends. CDR3 length equals 15 residues. Per the germline V gene, CDR1 is SGHVS and CDR2 is FQNEAQ. At least 6.5 million PBMCs were isolated per sample.

V and J are TRBV7-8 and TRBJ1-5; the D gene is possibly TRBD1 (6 bases). The sequence was obtained from a man aged 18 to 29 in good health. Sequencing input: blood. The CDR3 DNA follows: TGTGCCAGCAGCCTACTCCGGGACATATATCAGCCCCAGCATTTT. It encodes CASSLLRDIYQPQHF.